This TCR beta chain was sequenced for a study of cytomegalovirus exposure and HLA in healthy donors. The PCR was carried out with 60 Vbeta primers and 13 Jbeta primers. Using immunoSEQ multiplex PCR, the repertoire was profiled, and TCRdb retains in-frame clones only, with some absent. The sample includes 150,000 to 200,000 clones, about 76% of them seen just once. Deletions cut 0 bases from V and 5 bases from J, with 6 bases between. This CDR3 is 13 amino acids long. Germline-derived CDR1 and CDR2 are MGHRA and YSYEKL. This clone was observed a handful of times. This TCR was sampled from a female donor in good health and CMV-seronegative. The sequenced material came from PBMCs. This rearrangement joins TRBV4-1 to TRBJ2-3; D is unclear. The CDR3 spells CASSQDPGDTQYF. CDR3 nucleotide sequence: TGCGCCAGCAGCCAAGATCCGGGAGATACGCAGTATTTT.